The T cell receptor beta chain described here comes from a study of blood T cell repertoires in COVID-19. As for the study in general: There were acute and convalescent COVID-19 samples, and they came from the United States, Italy and Spain. PBMCs, B-cell-depleted T cells, or T cells provided the cDNA or gDNA that made up the material.

Per the germline V gene, CDR1 is MNHEY and CDR2 is SVGAGI. Trimming cost V 7 bases and J 7 bases; bases outside gene matches: 9. The CDR3 extends over 15 amino acids. Authors' data handling: Amplification of reference gene primers was used by the study to estimate nucleated cell counts. TCRdb's table, derived via immunoSEQ multiplex PCR, lists solely in-frame clones and lacks some. V and J calls and clone size are copied from that table; D and trimming were computed from the DNA. The sample carries about 150,000 clones, 82% recorded once. V usage is TRBV6-5 and J usage is TRBJ1-4; 10 nucleotides agree with TRBD1. The sequence derives from a human donor with acute or convalescent COVID-19. The donor label of this sample is uncertain. Sequenced sample: peripheral blood. The CDR3 nucleotides are TGTGCCAGCAACGGAGACAGGGGGCGAGGTGAAAAACTGTTTTTT. Its protein is CASNGDRGRGEKLFF.